This is a list of T cell receptor beta chains from one sample in a study of shared clonotypes between healthy human individuals. TCRdb keeps only in-frame clones here, not all; method: immunoSEQ multiplex PCR. This sample has some 2,500,000 clones; approximately 93% occur once, and the top ten carry approximately 0.37%. Material for sequencing was naive CD4+ T cells from PBMCs. The source is a man younger than 35 in good health. Some clones in this sample may be carry-over from other donors' samples. CDR3s include the opening cysteine and the closing phenylalanine or tryptophan. The D gene is left open where the match is weak. A clone size is listed for some rows: how often the clone was seen (once, few, many), or a class if it is expanded.

TRBJ1-2 TRBV7-2 TRBD1 NA CASSFRQGATNYGYTF TGTGCCAGCAGCTTCAGACAGGGGGCAACGAACTATGGCTACACCTTC
TRBJ2-7 TRBV27 TRBD1 NA CASRPGRGLYEQYF TGTGCCAGCAGGCCCGGCAGGGGGCTTTACGAGCAGTACTTC
TRBJ2-2 TRBV11-3 NA NA CASSLGRGTGELFF TGTGCCAGCTCCTTGGGCCGGGGAACCGGGGAGCTGTTTTTT
TRBJ1-3 TRBV5-1 NA NA CASSLGEGGNTIYF TGCGCCAGCAGCTTGGGTGAGGGTGGAAACACCATATATTTT
TRBJ1-2 TRBV5-1 NA NA CASSLNSGNGYTF TGCGCCAGCAGCTTGAATTCGGGGAATGGCTACACCTTC
TRBJ2-4 TRBV7-2 TRBD2 NA CASSETSGSSGKNIQYF TGTGCCAGCAGCGAAACTAGCGGGAGTAGCGGCAAAAACATTCAGTACTTC
TRBJ2-7 TRBV7-3 TRBD2 NA CASSLAGGRQLSEQYF TGTGCCAGCAGCTTAGCGGGCGGGAGGCAGCTATCCGAGCAGTACTTC
TRBJ2-7 TRBV28 TRBD1 NA CASSLTGWEYEQYF TGTGCCAGCAGTTTGACAGGGTGGGAGTACGAGCAGTACTTC
TRBJ2-3 TRBV7-8 NA NA CASSLGGASSDTQYF TGTGCCAGCAGCCTTGGGGGGGCGTCTTCAGATACGCAGTATTTT
TRBJ1-3 TRBV7-2 TRBD1 NA CASSQGDYSGNTIYF TGTGCCAGCAGCCAGGGGGACTACTCTGGAAACACCATATATTTT
TRBJ2-7 TRBV11-2 TRBD2 NA CARGLAGRNYEQYF TGTGCCAGAGGGCTAGCGGGCAGAAACTACGAGCAGTACTTC
TRBJ2-5 TRBV6-5 NA NA CASRVQGGEETQYF TGTGCCAGCAGGGTACAGGGGGGGGAAGAGACCCAGTACTTC
TRBJ1-1 TRBV5-1 TRBD1 once CASSLTGGLEAFF TGCGCCAGCAGCTTGACAGGGGGTTTGGAAGCTTTCTTT
TRBJ2-2 TRBV6-6 TRBD2 NA CASRKLAGGPTGELFF TGTGCCAGCAGGAAATTAGCGGGAGGGCCCACCGGGGAGCTGTTTTTT
TRBJ2-1 TRBV7-3 NA NA CASSLAGSSYNEQFF TGTGCCAGCAGCCTCGCAGGGAGCTCCTACAATGAGCAGTTCTTC
TRBJ1-1 TRBV6-5 NA NA CASSYSIKDTEAFF TGTGCCAGCAGTTACTCGATTAAGGACACTGAAGCTTTCTTT
TRBJ1-6 TRBV6-6 NA NA CASHTRDGPNSPLHF TGTGCCAGCCATACTAGGGACGGACCTAATTCACCCCTCCACTTT
TRBJ1-5 TRBV7-2 NA few CASSLDPGRAGPQHF TGTGCCAGCAGCTTAGACCCAGGACGCGCTGGACCCCAGCATTTT